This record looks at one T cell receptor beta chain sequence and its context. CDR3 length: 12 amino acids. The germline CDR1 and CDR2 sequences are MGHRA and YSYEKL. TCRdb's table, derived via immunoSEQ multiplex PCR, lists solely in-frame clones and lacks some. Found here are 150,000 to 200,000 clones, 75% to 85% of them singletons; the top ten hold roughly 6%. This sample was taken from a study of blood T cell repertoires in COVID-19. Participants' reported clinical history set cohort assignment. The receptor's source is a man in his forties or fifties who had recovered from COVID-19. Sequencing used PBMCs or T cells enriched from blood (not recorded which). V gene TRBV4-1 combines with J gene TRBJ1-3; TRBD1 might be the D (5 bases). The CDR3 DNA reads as TGCGCGGGGCTAGGCATCGGAAACACCATATATTTT. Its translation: CAGLGIGNTIYF.